A single sample is the source of the 27 T cell receptor beta chains below, sequenced in a study of OX40 agonist ivuxolimab in advanced cancers. The assay was immunoSEQ multiplex PCR, and TCRdb's table has in-frame clones only and misses some. The table records 55,000 to 70,000 clones, roughly 84% of them present only once. The sample consisted of CD4+ or CD8+ T cells sorted from blood, taken in a trial of the OX40 agonist ivuxolimab. These TCRs come from an adult with an advanced solid tumor such as melanoma, head and neck, liver or kidney cancer.

The chain is built from TRBV6-6 and TRBJ2-1; D assignment may be TRBD1 or TRBD2 (5 bases each). Germline CDR1 and CDR2: MNHNY and SVGAGI (reference sequence). The CDR3 is made up of 14 amino acids. Trimming removed 7 bases at V and 3 bases at J, with 13 bases between. CDR3 DNA sequence: TGTGCCAGCACCGGGACGGCGATCTACAATGAGCAGTTCTTC. Translated, it gives CASTGTAIYNEQFF.

This clone was recorded only once. This rearrangement joins TRBV5-1 to TRBJ2-1, with 11 bases identical to TRBD1. The CDR3 covers 16 residues. The V and J ends lost 2 bases and 8 bases, in that order; junction bases with no gene match: 9. Germline loops: CDR1 SGHRS, CDR2 YFSETQ. The CDR3 nucleotides read TGCGCCAGCAGCTTATCCCGGACAGGGGGCTTCGATGAGCAGTTCTTC. It encodes CASSLSRTGGFDEQFF.

The chain combines TRBV7-2 with TRBJ1-5; D is ambiguous. Germline CDR1 SGHTA, CDR2 FQGNSA. V lost 1 base and J 3 bases, leaving 7 bases between the germline ends. This CDR3 region has 14 residues. Written as DNA, the CDR3 is TGTGCCAGCAGCTTAGGAGTTCCCAATCAGCCCCAGCATTTT. The encoded protein is CASSLGVPNQPQHF.

The chain employs TRBV27 and TRBJ1-2, with 10 bases fitting TRBD1. The CDR3 length is 16 residues. V trimming: 5 bases; J trimming: 6 bases; junction bases outside the gene matches: 12. Germline assignment: CDR1 MNHEY and CDR2 SMNVEV (reference sequence). CDR3 amino acids: CASSLTGTGEEDGYTF. In nucleotides, the CDR3 is TGTGCCAGCAGTCTCACCGGGACAGGGGAAGAGGATGGCTACACCTTC.

This chain connects TRBV5-5 to TRBJ1-4; 10 nucleotides align to TRBD1. V lost 0 bases to trimming and J lost 3 bases; unmatched junction nucleotides: 2. The CDR3 totals 16 residues. Germline V CDR1 and CDR2: SGHKS, YYEKEE (reference sequence). The CDR3 DNA sequence: TGTGCCAGCAGCTTGGGGACAGGGGGTGCTAATGAAAAACTGTTTTTT. Translation gives CASSLGTGGANEKLFF.

This chain links TRBV28 with TRBJ1-1; weak D call: TRBD1 (6 bases). CDR1 and CDR2 from the germline V gene are MDHEN and SYDVKM. V gave up 3 bases and J gave up 4 bases, with 15 bases separating them. The CDR3 runs to 15 residues. CDR3 residues: CASSFTQGRGTEAFF. The DNA of the CDR3 is TGTGCCAGCAGTTTCACCCAGGGGAGGGGCACTGAAGCTTTCTTT. Based on the CDR3 plus reference TRBV28 and TRBJ1-1, the full variable domain is DVKVTQSSRYLVKRTGEKVFLECVQDMDHENMFWYRQDPGLGLRLIYFSYDVKMKEKGDIPEGYSVSREKKERFSLILESASTNQTSMYLCASSFTQGRGTEAFFGQGTRLTVV.

The genes are TRBV7-3 and TRBJ2-1; perhaps TRBD1 as D (5 bases). With 2 bases removed from V and 6 bases from J, the gap between germline ends came to 17 bases. There are 16 residues in the CDR3. CDR1 and CDR2 (germline): SGHTA, FQGTGA. In DNA, the CDR3 is TGTGCCAGCAGCTTACGTCCAACACAGGTTGGCAATGAGCAGTTCTTC. The encoded protein is CASSLRPTQVGNEQFF.

V and J are TRBV7-2 and TRBJ1-4; 8 bases map to TRBD1. This CDR3 region has 14 residues. Germline assignment: CDR1 SGHTA and CDR2 FQGNSA. V was clipped by 5 bases and J by 8 bases; unmatched bases: 7. Written as DNA, the CDR3 is TGTGCCAGCAGCGACAACAGGGGGGGAGAAAAACTGTTTTTT. Amino acid sequence: CASSDNRGGEKLFF.

The chain is built from TRBV7-8 and TRBJ1-6; 9 positions agree with TRBD1. The CDR3 totals 14 residues. V was pared by 4 bases and J by 10 bases, with 5 bases of the junction left unmatched. Looked up from germline, CDR1 is SGHVS and CDR2 is FQNEAQ. CDR3: CASSSGTGSSPLHF. CDR3 coding DNA: TGTGCCAGCAGCTCCGGGACAGGGTCCTCACCCCTCCACTTT.

The chain recombines TRBV7-2 with TRBJ2-1; D is perhaps TRBD1 or TRBD2 (6 bases each). V was trimmed by 4 bases and J by 5 bases, leaving 12 bases between them. The CDR3 is made up of 14 amino acids. Germline CDR1 is SGHTA and CDR2 is FQGNSA. The DNA for the CDR3 is TGTGCCAGCAGCTCCCGCGGGACAAACAATGAGCAGTTCTTC. This translates into CASSSRGTNNEQFF.

This clone was observed a single time. The chain uses TRBV29-1 and TRBJ2-5, with D possibly called TRBD1 or TRBD2 (6 bases each). Germline V gene lookup returns CDR1 SQVTM and CDR2 ANQGSEA. The ends were cut back, 4 bases at V and 6 bases at J, with 18 bases in the middle. The CDR3 loop spans 14 amino acids. The CDR3 is CSVGGLGGAKTQYF. In nucleotides, the CDR3 is TGCAGCGTTGGCGGTCTGGGGGGCGCAAAGACCCAGTACTTC.

The chain carries TRBV7-2 and TRBJ2-7; TRBD2 might be the D (6 bases). The germline gives CDR1 SGHTA, CDR2 FQGNSA. Trimming pared 2 bases from V and 0 bases from J, leaving 20 bases between. The length of the CDR3 is 18 residues. This chain's CDR3 is CASSLRAGTARGSYEQYF. CDR3 sequence (DNA): TGTGCCAGCAGCTTACGGGCAGGCACCGCGCGGGGCTCCTACGAGCAGTACTTC. Drawing the rest from reference TRBV7-2 and TRBJ2-7, the complete variable domain is GAGVSQSPSNKVTEKGKDVELRCDPISGHTALYWYRQSLGQGLEFLIYFQGNSAPDKSGLPSDRFSAERTGGSVSTLTIQRTQQEDSAVYLCASSLRAGTARGSYEQYFGPGTRLTVT.

The rearrangement uses TRBV7-6 and TRBJ2-2; 9 positions match TRBD2. CDR1 and CDR2 from the germline V gene are SGHVS and FNYEAQ. V lost 3 bases and J lost 5; bases outside the gene matches: 7. The CDR3 spans 16 residues. CDR3 coding DNA: TGTGCCAGCAGCTTTTTAGCGGGAGAGGGAACCGGGGAGCTGTTTTTT. Its translation is CASSFLAGEGTGELFF.

This chain joins TRBV7-9 and TRBJ2-3; 9 bases line up with TRBD2. The CDR3 sequence is 16 residues long. CDR1 SEHNR and CDR2 FQNEAQ come from the germline V gene (reference sequence). The trim removed 1 base at V and 4 bases at J, leaving 6 bases unmatched. CDR3 in DNA: TGTGCCAGCAGCTTAGGGGCTAGCGGGAAAGCAGATACGCAGTATTTT. This codes for CASSLGASGKADTQYF.

The CDR3 nucleotides read TGTGCCAGCAGTCCCGGGACTAGCGCTTACAATGAGCAGTTCTTC. Protein: CASSPGTSAYNEQFF. The chain is built from TRBV7-3 and TRBJ2-1; TRBD2 matches 10 bases. The length of the CDR3 is 15 residues. With 6 bases clipped from V and 4 bases from J, the junction kept 6 bases outside the gene matches. Germline V CDR1 and CDR2: SGHTA, FQGTGA.

The V gene is TRBV6-5, the J gene TRBJ1-5; perhaps TRBD1 as D (5 bases). The CDR3 spans 15 residues. V was trimmed by 4 bases and J by 1 base, leaving 11 bases between them. Germline V gives CDR1 MNHEY, CDR2 SVGAGI. As DNA, the CDR3 is TGTGCCAGCAGTTTCTCCGGGGGGAGCAATCAGCCCCAGCATTTT. It specifies CASSFSGGSNQPQHF.

J is TRBJ2-5 and V is TRBV7-6, with D possibly TRBD2 on 6 matching bases. Per the germline V gene, CDR1 is SGHVS and CDR2 is FNYEAQ. V lost 0 bases to trimming and J lost 0 bases, with 8 bases between them. This CDR3 spans 15 amino acids. In DNA form, the CDR3 reads TGTGCCAGCAGCTTAGCTCGGGACTACCAAGAGACCCAGTACTTC. This translates into CASSLARDYQETQYF.

The genes are TRBV30 and TRBJ2-7; 7 bases fit TRBD1. J gave up 2 bases and V 2 bases, and 6 bases lay outside the gene matches. This CDR3 has 14 amino acids. Germline V gene data show CDR1 as GTSNPN and CDR2 as SVGIG (reference sequence). As DNA, the CDR3 is TGTGCCTGGAGTCCACTGGGACAGACCTACGAGCAGTACTTC. It translates to CAWSPLGQTYEQYF.

V usage is TRBV11-3 and J usage is TRBJ2-2, with D perhaps TRBD1 (6 bases). The germline gives CDR1 SGHNT, CDR2 YENEEA. The V and J ends lost 3 bases and 1 base respectively, with 9 bases between them. The CDR3 runs to 15 residues. This CDR3 reads CASSFQGKNTGELFF. The CDR3 bases are TGTGCCAGCAGCTTCCAGGGGAAGAACACCGGGGAGCTGTTTTTT.

This clone has just a few counts. CDR3 region: CASSSGASFSNQPQHF. The CDR3 nucleotides read TGTGCCAGCAGCTCCGGGGCATCCTTTAGCAATCAGCCCCAGCATTTT. This sequence joins TRBV7-8 and TRBJ1-5; weak D call: TRBD1 (5 bases). CDR1 and CDR2 from the germline V gene are SGHVS and FQNEAQ. The CDR3 covers 16 residues. Between the trimmed V and J ends, which lost 4 bases and 0 bases, there was a span of 13 bases.

The chain uses TRBV20-1 and TRBJ2-3, with D hard to call. Trimming pared 5 bases from V and 2 bases from J, leaving 5 bases between. There are 11 residues in the CDR3. Germline V gene sequence: CDR1 DFQATT, CDR2 SNEGSKA (reference sequence). The CDR3 sequence is CSAGYTDTQYF. The CDR3 region has the DNA TGCAGTGCTGGATACACAGATACGCAGTATTTT.

In this sample, this clone turned up a few times. The V and J genes are TRBV7-9 and TRBJ2-3; D possibly corresponds to TRBD2 (6 bases). Trimming took off 4 bases at V and 14 bases at J, with 25 bases between the two ends. The CDR3 spans 15 residues. The germline CDR1 and CDR2 sequences are SEHNR and FQNEAQ (reference sequence). Here the CDR3 DNA reads TGTGCCAGCAGCTCCAATACTGGACTATTTGTGCACTGGTATTTT. It codes for CASSSNTGLFVHWYF.

V is TRBV19 and J is TRBJ1-5; D perhaps matches TRBD1 (5 bases). Trimming stripped 4 bases from V and 9 bases from J, with 10 bases between. Germline CDR1 and CDR2: LNHDA and SQIVND (reference sequence). This CDR3 comprises 12 residues. The CDR3, as DNA: TGTGCCAGTAGTAGACAGCCTATGCCCCAGCATTTT. Amino acids: CASSRQPMPQHF. Full variable domain (missing parts from reference TRBV19 and TRBJ1-5): DGGITQSPKYLFRKEGQNVTLSCEQNLNHDAMYWYRQDPGQGLRLIYYSQIVNDFQKGDIAEGYSVSREKKESFPLTVTSAQKNPTAFYLCASSRQPMPQHFGDGTRLSIL.

The chain recombines TRBV6-6 with TRBJ1-1; no clear D. This CDR3 contains 14 residues. V was clipped by 6 bases and J by 4 bases, with 15 bases between them. Per the germline V gene, CDR1 is MNHNY and CDR2 is SVGAGI (reference sequence). CDR3 nucleotides: TGTGCCAGCAGCCATCCTACAAGTGGCACTGAAGCTTTCTTT. Its protein is CASSHPTSGTEAFF.

This clone was counted a single time. The gene calls are TRBV28 and TRBJ2-7, with 9 bases matching TRBD2. The J segment lost 0 bases and the V segment lost 0 bases, leaving 3 bases of the junction unmatched. CDR3 length equals 16 residues. Germline CDR1 MDHEN, CDR2 SYDVKM. DNA for the CDR3: TGTGCCAGCAGTTTATGGGCGGGGGGGACCTCCTACGAGCAGTACTTC. Translation: CASSLWAGGTSYEQYF.

This clone was observed once. This rearrangement joins TRBV13 to TRBJ1-1, with D uncertain. The ends were cut back, 5 bases at V and 0 bases at J, with 16 bases in the middle. The germline V gene has CDR1 PRHDT and CDR2 FYEKMQ (reference sequence). The CDR3 covers 16 residues. CDR3 nucleotide sequence: TGTGCCAGCAGCCCTTTTCGGGGTGGTCTGAACACTGAAGCTTTCTTT. This encodes CASSPFRGGLNTEAFF.

The chain has TRBV30 and TRBJ2-1; a possible D gene is TRBD2 (5 bases). The CDR3 is 15 residues long. V shed 0 bases and J shed 2 bases, with 11 bases lying between them. Germline V CDR1 and CDR2: GTSNPN, SVGIG (reference sequence). The CDR3: CAWSVVGNTYNEQFF. Here the CDR3 DNA reads TGTGCCTGGAGTGTAGTCGGGAACACCTACAATGAGCAGTTCTTC.